The present entry profiles one T cell receptor beta chain with its context. This entry comes from a study of blood T cell repertoires in COVID-19. Trimming shortened V by 1 base and J by 6 bases, and 12 bases separated the two germline ends. The CDR3 covers 14 residues. Per germline, CDR1 LNHNV and CDR2 YYDKDF (reference sequence). Per the original methods: Reference gene primers were amplified, and this amplification served to estimate nucleated cell counts. Assay: immunoSEQ multiplex PCR; the TCRdb copy retains only in-frame clones and omits some. V, J and clone size reflect that table, while D and trimming were determined from the DNA. The sample carries 270,000 or so clones, approximately 83% recorded once. Enrollees, roughly 18 to 90 years old, lived in approximately 25 US areas.

The gene calls are TRBV15 and TRBJ1-1, with D uncertain. The source is a man aged 45-60 years who had recovered from COVID-19. Sequenced material: PBMCs or T cells enriched from blood (not recorded which). CDR3 nucleotides: TGTGCCACCAGCAGAGGAGTCCCCCGCCCTGAAGCTTTCTTT. Residues: CATSRGVPRPEAFF.